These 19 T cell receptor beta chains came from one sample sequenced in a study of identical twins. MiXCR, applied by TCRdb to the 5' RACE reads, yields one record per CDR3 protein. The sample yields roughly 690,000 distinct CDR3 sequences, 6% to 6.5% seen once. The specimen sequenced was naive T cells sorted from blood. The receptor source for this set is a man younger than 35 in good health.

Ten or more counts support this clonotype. The CDR3 DNA follows: TGTGCCAGCAGCTTAGCGGGACAGGTGTTCTACGAGCAGTACTTC. Amino acid sequence: CASSLAGQVFYEQYF. V gene TRBV7-2 combines with J gene TRBJ2-7; TRBD1 matches at 8 bases. Germline CDR1 and CDR2: SGHTA and FQGNSA. J lost 3 bases, V lost 0 bases, and 4 bases had no gene match. The CDR3 runs to 15 residues.

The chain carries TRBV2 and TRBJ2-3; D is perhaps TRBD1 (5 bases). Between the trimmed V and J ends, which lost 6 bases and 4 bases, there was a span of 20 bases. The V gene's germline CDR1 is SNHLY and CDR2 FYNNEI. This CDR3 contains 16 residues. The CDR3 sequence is CASRPDSSTLSDTQYF. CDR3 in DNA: TGTGCCAGCAGACCCGACAGTTCGACCCTATCAGATACGCAGTATTTT. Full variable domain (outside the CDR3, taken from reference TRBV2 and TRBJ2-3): EPEVTQTPSHQVTQMGQEVILRCVPISNHLYFYWYRQILGQKVEFLVSFYNNEISEKSEIFDDQFSVERPDGSNFTLKIRSTKLEDSAMYFCASRPDSSTLSDTQYFGPGTRLTVL.

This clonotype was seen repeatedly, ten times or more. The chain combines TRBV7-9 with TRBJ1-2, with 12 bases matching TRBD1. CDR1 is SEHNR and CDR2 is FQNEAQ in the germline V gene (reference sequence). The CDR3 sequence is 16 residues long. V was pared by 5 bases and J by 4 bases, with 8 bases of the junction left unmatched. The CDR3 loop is CASSPPGTGGVYGYTF. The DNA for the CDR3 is TGTGCCAGCAGCCCTCCCGGGACAGGGGGCGTCTATGGCTACACCTTC.

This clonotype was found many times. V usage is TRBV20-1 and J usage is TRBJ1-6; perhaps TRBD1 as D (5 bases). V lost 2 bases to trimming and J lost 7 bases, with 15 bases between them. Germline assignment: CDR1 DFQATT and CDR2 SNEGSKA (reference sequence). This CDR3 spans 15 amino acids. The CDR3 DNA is TGCAGTGCTAGACTACCGACCGGGGGGAATTCACCCCTCCACTTT. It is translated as CSARLPTGGNSPLHF.

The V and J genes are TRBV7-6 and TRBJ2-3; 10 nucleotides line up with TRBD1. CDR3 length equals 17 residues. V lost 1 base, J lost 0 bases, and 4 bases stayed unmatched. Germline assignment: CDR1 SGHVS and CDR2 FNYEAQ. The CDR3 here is CASSLDRTGGSTDTQYF. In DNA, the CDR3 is TGTGCCAGCAGCTTAGACCGGACAGGGGGGAGCACAGATACGCAGTATTTT.

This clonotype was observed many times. CDR3 sequence: CASSLRQGHGNEQFF. DNA for the CDR3: TGTGCCAGCAGTTTAAGACAGGGACATGGCAATGAGCAGTTCTTC. V usage is TRBV12-3 or TRBV12-4 and J usage is TRBJ2-1; 7 bases fit TRBD1. The CDR3 is 15 amino acids. V lost 2 bases, J lost 6 bases, and 7 bases stayed unmatched.

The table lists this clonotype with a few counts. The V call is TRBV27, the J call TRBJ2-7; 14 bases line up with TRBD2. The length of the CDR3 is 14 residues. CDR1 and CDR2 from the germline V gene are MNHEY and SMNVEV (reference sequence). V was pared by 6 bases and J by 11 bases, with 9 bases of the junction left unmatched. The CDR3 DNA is TGTGCCAGCAGGCCCGGGACTAGCGGGAGTTGGAAGTACTTC. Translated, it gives CASRPGTSGSWKYF.

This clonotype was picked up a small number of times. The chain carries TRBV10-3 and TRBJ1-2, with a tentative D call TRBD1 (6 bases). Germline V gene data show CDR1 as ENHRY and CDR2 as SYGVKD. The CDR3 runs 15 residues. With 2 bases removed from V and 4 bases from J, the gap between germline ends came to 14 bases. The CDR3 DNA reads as TGTGCCATCAGTGAGCGGCAGGGGATTGGCTATGGCTACACCTTC. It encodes CAISERQGIGYGYTF.

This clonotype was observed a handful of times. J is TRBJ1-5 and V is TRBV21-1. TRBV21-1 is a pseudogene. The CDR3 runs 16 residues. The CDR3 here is CASSKVEIYSNQPQHF. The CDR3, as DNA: TGTGCCAGCAGCAAAGTGGAGATTTATAGCAATCAGCCCCAGCATTTT.

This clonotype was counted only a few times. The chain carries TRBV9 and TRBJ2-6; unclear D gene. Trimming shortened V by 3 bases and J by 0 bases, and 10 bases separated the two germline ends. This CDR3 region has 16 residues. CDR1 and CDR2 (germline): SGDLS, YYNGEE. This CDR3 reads CASSAWRSSGANVLTF. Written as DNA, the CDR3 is TGTGCCAGCAGCGCGTGGCGTTCCTCTGGGGCCAACGTCCTGACTTTC.

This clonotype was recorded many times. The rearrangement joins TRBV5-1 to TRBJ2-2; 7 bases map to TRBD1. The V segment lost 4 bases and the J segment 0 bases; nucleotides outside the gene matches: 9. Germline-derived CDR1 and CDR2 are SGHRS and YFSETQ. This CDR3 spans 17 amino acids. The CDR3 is CASSPGTGVSNTGELFF. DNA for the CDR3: TGCGCCAGCAGCCCTGGAACAGGGGTATCGAACACCGGGGAGCTGTTTTTT. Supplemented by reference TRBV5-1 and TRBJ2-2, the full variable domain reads KAGVTQTPRYLIKTRGQQVTLSCSPISGHRSVSWYQQTPGQGLQFLFEYFSETQRNKGNFPGRFSGRQFSNSRSEMNVSTLELGDSALYLCASSPGTGVSNTGELFFGEGSRLTVL.

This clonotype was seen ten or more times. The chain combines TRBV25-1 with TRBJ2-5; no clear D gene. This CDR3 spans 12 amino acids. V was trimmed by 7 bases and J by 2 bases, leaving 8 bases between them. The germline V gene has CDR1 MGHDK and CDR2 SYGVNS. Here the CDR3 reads CASNRRQETQYF. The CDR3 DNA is TGTGCCAGCAATCGGCGTCAAGAGACCCAGTACTTC.

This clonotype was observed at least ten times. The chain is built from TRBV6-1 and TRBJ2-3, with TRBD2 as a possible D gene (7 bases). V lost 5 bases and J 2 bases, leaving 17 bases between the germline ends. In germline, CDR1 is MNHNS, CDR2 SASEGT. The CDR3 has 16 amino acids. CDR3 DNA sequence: TGTGCCAGCAGTCCGGATAGGGGGGGAGTCACAGATACGCAGTATTTT. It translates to CASSPDRGGVTDTQYF.

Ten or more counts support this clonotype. The CDR3 sequence: CASSKTGLGQPQHF. The DNA of the CDR3 is TGTGCCAGCAGCAAGACAGGATTGGGTCAGCCCCAGCATTTT. The J gene is TRBJ1-5, the V gene TRBV5-6, with D maybe TRBD1 (6 bases). Germline V CDR1 and CDR2: SGHDT, YYEEEE. The CDR3 runs 14 residues. The germline V and J ends were trimmed by 4 bases and 6 bases, with 14 bases remaining between them.

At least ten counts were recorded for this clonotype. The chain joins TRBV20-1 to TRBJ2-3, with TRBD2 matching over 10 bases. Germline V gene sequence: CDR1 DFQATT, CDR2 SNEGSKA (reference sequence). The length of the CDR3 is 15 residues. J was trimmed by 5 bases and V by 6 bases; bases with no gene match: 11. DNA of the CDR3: TGCAGTGCGGAGCGGGAGGGCCTATTAGGAGATACGCAGTATTTT. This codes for CSAEREGLLGDTQYF.

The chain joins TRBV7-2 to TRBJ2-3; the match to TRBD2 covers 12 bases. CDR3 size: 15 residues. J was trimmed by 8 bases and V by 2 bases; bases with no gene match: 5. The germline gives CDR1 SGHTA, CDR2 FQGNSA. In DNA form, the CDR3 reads TGTGCCAGCAGCTTACGGACTAGCGGGATGGGTACGCAGTATTTT. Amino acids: CASSLRTSGMGTQYF.

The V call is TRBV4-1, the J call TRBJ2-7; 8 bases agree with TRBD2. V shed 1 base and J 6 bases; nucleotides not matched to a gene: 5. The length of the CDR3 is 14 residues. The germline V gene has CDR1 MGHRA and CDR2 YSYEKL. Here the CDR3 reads CASSQVSAGGEQYF. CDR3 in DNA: TGCGCCAGCAGCCAAGTTTCTGCGGGAGGCGAGCAGTACTTC.

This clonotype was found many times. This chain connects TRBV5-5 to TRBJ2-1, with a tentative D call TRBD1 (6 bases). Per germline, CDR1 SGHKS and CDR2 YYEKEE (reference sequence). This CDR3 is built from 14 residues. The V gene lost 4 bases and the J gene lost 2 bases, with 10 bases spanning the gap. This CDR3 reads CASSPKGAYNEQFF. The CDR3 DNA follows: TGTGCCAGCAGCCCCAAGGGGGCCTACAATGAGCAGTTCTTC.

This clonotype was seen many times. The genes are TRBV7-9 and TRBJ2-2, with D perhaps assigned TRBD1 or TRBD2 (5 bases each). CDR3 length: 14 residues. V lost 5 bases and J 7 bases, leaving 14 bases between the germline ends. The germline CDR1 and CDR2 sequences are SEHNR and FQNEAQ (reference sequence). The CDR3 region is CASSQMTGLGELFF. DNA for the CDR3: TGTGCCAGCAGCCAAATGACGGGGCTCGGGGAGCTGTTTTTT.